Below, 30 T cell receptor beta chains from the same sample are listed, as sequenced in a study of T cells after yellow fever vaccination. In TCRdb, the 5' RACE reads were re-called with MiXCR into one record per CDR3 protein. The data contain 300,000 to 350,000 distinct CDR3 sequences, under 5% of them singletons. Source: PBMCs, taken 5 days after the yellow fever booster vaccination. The receptors shown here come from a man aged 18-30 years who received the YFV17D yellow fever vaccine.

In its sample, this clonotype was seen a few times. The chain links TRBV9 to TRBJ1-4; 7 bases line up with TRBD1. V gave up 0 bases and J gave up 5 bases; unmatched junction bases: 4. The CDR3 is 15 amino acids. Germline values: CDR1 SGDLS, CDR2 YYNGEE. In DNA form, the CDR3 reads TGTGCCAGCAGCGTAGAGGACAGGAGCAATGAAAAACTGTTTTTT. This sequence encodes CASSVEDRSNEKLFF.

This chain links TRBV3-1 with TRBJ1-2; D ambiguous. Germline V gene sequence: CDR1 LGHDT, CDR2 YNNKEL (reference sequence). This CDR3 comprises 14 residues. Trimming pared 1 base from V and 6 bases from J, leaving 12 bases between. CDR3 in amino acids: CASSQGLPGDGYTF. The CDR3, as DNA: TGTGCCAGCAGCCAAGGACTTCCTGGAGATGGCTACACCTTC.

The table lists this clonotype with a few counts. The gene calls are TRBV9 and TRBJ2-7; 8 bases align to TRBD2. The trim removed 0 bases at V and 1 base at J, leaving 3 bases unmatched. The CDR3 consists of 15 residues. Looked up from germline, CDR1 is SGDLS and CDR2 is YYNGEE. CDR3: CASSVEASGSYEQYF. CDR3 in DNA: TGTGCCAGCAGCGTAGAGGCTAGCGGGTCCTACGAGCAGTACTTC.

The table lists this clonotype with a few counts. This sequence joins TRBV12-3 or TRBV12-4 and TRBJ1-2, with TRBD1 as a possible D gene (5 bases). V gave up 5 bases and J gave up 7 bases, with 20 bases separating them. The CDR3 has 15 amino acids. CDR3 sequence reads: CASSPGGGWQGGYTF. The CDR3 region has the DNA TGTGCCAGCAGTCCTGGTGGAGGGTGGCAGGGTGGCTACACCTTC.

This clonotype was counted ten times or more. The chain is built from TRBV7-2 and TRBJ1-2; D might be TRBD1 (6 bases). CDR1 and CDR2 from the germline V gene are SGHTA and FQGNSA. The CDR3 is 13 amino acids. With 5 bases removed from V and 2 bases from J, the gap between germline ends came to 9 bases. This CDR3 is CASSVTGNYGYTF. The DNA for the CDR3 is TGTGCCAGCAGCGTCACAGGGAACTATGGCTACACCTTC.

The V and J genes are TRBV5-6 and TRBJ1-1; D remains ambiguous. The CDR3 is made up of 14 amino acids. Germline V gene lookup returns CDR1 SGHDT and CDR2 YYEEEE. Trimming pared 3 bases from V and 4 bases from J, leaving 13 bases between. CDR3 bases: TGTGCCAGCAGCTGGGCTGTGGGCGGCACTGAAGCTTTCTTT. This sequence encodes CASSWAVGGTEAFF.

The V call is TRBV5-1, the J call TRBJ1-5; 10 bases align to TRBD1. The CDR3 runs 14 residues. Looked up from germline, CDR1 is SGHRS and CDR2 is YFSETQ. Trimming at V came to 4 bases and at J to 9 bases, leaving 7 bases not matched to a gene. CDR3 DNA: TGCGCCAGCAGCCTCCGGACAGGGGGAGGGCCCCAGCATTTT. This gives the protein CASSLRTGGGPQHF.

The gene calls are TRBV7-9 and TRBJ2-7; D perhaps matches TRBD2 (6 bases). This CDR3 is 16 amino acids long. Germline CDR1 is SEHNR and CDR2 is FQNEAQ (reference sequence). V was clipped by 3 bases and J by 2 bases, with 17 bases between them. The CDR3 bases are TGTGCCAGCAGCTTTCCGACGGAGGGGACCCCCTACGAGCAGTACTTC. Protein product: CASSFPTEGTPYEQYF.

This rearrangement joins TRBV5-1 to TRBJ2-7; D is possibly TRBD2 (6 bases). The V end lost 3 bases, the J end lost 3 bases, and 10 bases lay between the germline ends. The CDR3 totals 13 residues. Germline CDR1 is SGHRS and CDR2 is YFSETQ. CDR3 protein: CASSSDYDYEQYF. The CDR3 nucleotides read TGCGCCAGCAGCTCGGACTACGACTACGAGCAGTACTTC.

The sample holds a few counts of this clonotype. The junction and the germline gene differ at one end; a read error may be behind it. V usage is TRBV19 and J usage is TRBJ1-5; a possible D gene is TRBD1 (6 bases). Germline V lookup: CDR1 LNHDA, CDR2 SQIVND (reference sequence). The CDR3 length is 14 residues. This chain's CDR3 is CATSAGGRNQPQHF. The CDR3 DNA reads as TGTGCCACTAGTGCCGGGGGCCGCAATCAGCCCCAGCATTTT.

This clonotype was observed many times. The chain employs TRBV11-2 and TRBJ2-3, with D possibly being TRBD1 (7 bases). Germline V gene sequence: CDR1 SGHAT, CDR2 FQNNGV. The CDR3 spans 14 residues. V was pared by 5 bases and J by 1 base, with 10 bases between. CDR3 DNA: TGTGCCAGCAGCACCAGGGGGGGCACAGATACGCAGTATTTT. Translation gives CASSTRGGTDTQYF.

This clonotype has at least ten counts. This chain joins TRBV7-9 and TRBJ1-1; no definite D call. The CDR3 length is 13 residues. Trimming pared 2 bases from V and 6 bases from J, leaving 10 bases between. Germline-derived CDR1 and CDR2 are SEHNR and FQNEAQ (reference sequence). Here the CDR3 reads CASSLRIVPEAFF. The CDR3 bases are TGTGCCAGCAGCTTAAGGATAGTCCCTGAAGCTTTCTTT.

The V call is TRBV18, the J call TRBJ1-1; no reliable D call. Trimming cost V 3 bases and J 8 bases, with 13 bases left between them. This CDR3 is 13 amino acids long. From germline, CDR1 is KGHSH and CDR2 LQKENI. CDR3 DNA sequence: TGTGCCAGCTCACCTGACCCGGGTTTGGAAGCTTTCTTT. Its protein is CASSPDPGLEAFF.

This chain links TRBV11-3 with TRBJ2-1, with 10 bases fitting TRBD1. This CDR3 has 16 amino acids. The V gene end was trimmed by 0 bases and the J gene end by 3 bases; junction bases not matched to a gene: 2. Germline V CDR1 and CDR2: SGHNT, YENEEA. The CDR3 loop is CASSLEGTGVYNEQFF. CDR3 DNA: TGTGCCAGCAGCTTAGAAGGGACAGGGGTCTACAATGAGCAGTTCTTC.

A few counts support this clonotype. Here the CDR3 reads CASRRSGSRGGVEAFF. CDR3 in DNA: TGTGCCAGCAGACGATCCGGAAGCAGGGGAGGCGTTGAAGCTTTCTTT. This sequence joins TRBV5-4 and TRBJ1-1; weak D call: TRBD1 (6 bases). The CDR3 consists of 16 residues. Germline assignment: CDR1 SGHNT and CDR2 YYREEE (reference sequence). Trimming stripped 5 bases from V and 7 bases from J, with 24 bases between.

The chain couples TRBV25-1 to TRBJ2-7; 7 positions agree with TRBD1. After removal of 5 bases from V and 3 bases from J, the junction contained 7 bases not matched to a gene. From germline, CDR1 is MGHDK and CDR2 SYGVNS. The CDR3 runs 14 residues. DNA for the CDR3: TGTGCCAGCAGTTTGGACAGGCTAAACTACGAGCAGTACTTC. It is translated as CASSLDRLNYEQYF.

This clonotype was seen many times. This rearrangement joins TRBV18 to TRBJ1-3; D ambiguous. Germline CDR1 is KGHSH and CDR2 is LQKENI. Trimming pared 2 bases from V and 6 bases from J, leaving 11 bases between. The CDR3 spans 14 residues. CDR3 loop: CASSPGPLINTIYF. The DNA of the CDR3 is TGTGCCAGCTCACCAGGTCCCCTTATAAACACCATATATTTT.

This clonotype has just a few counts. The chain is built from TRBV4-1 and TRBJ2-7; perhaps TRBD2 as D (7 bases). The CDR3 has 16 amino acids. CDR1 is MGHRA and CDR2 is YSYEKL in the germline V gene. Trimming stripped 4 bases from V and 4 bases from J, with 20 bases between. In DNA form, the CDR3 reads TGCGCCAGCAGCCCGGAACAGGGAGGGGGAGAATACGAGCAGTACTTC. It codes for CASSPEQGGGEYEQYF.

This clonotype was observed at least ten times. The chain links TRBV9 to TRBJ2-2; 7 nucleotides agree with TRBD2. The CDR3 has 17 amino acids. Looked up from germline, CDR1 is SGDLS and CDR2 is YYNGEE. Trimming cost V 6 bases and J 2 bases; bases outside gene matches: 13. CDR3 sequence reads: CASTFGAGTTNTGELFF. The CDR3 DNA reads TGTGCCAGCACCTTCGGTGCAGGGACTACCAACACCGGGGAGCTGTTTTTT.

In its sample, this clonotype was seen a few times. This rearrangement joins TRBV19 to TRBJ1-1; 9 positions agree with TRBD1. The CDR3 covers 14 residues. Germline V gives CDR1 LNHDA, CDR2 SQIVND (reference sequence). The V and J ends lost 9 bases and 3 bases, in that order; junction bases with no gene match: 8. In DNA form, the CDR3 reads TGTGCCAGCCTTGACAGGGGGATTGACACTGAAGCTTTCTTT. Protein product: CASLDRGIDTEAFF.

The V and J genes are TRBV1 and TRBJ1-2; TRBD1, as called in the table, went unchecked against the DNA. TRBV1 has pseudogene status. The length of the CDR3 is 14 residues. The CDR3, as DNA: TGCACCAGCAGCCTGGGACAGGGGGCAGATGGCTACACCTTC. Protein product: CTSSLGQGADGYTF.

This clonotype has more than one count but fewer than ten. V and J are TRBV20-1 and TRBJ2-3, with D perhaps matching TRBD2 (7 bases). The V end lost 0 bases, the J end lost 3 bases, and 16 bases lay between the germline ends. Looked up from germline, CDR1 is DFQATT and CDR2 is SNEGSKA (reference sequence). This CDR3 spans 16 amino acids. CDR3 amino acids: CSARDPRGARTDTQYF. Written as DNA, the CDR3 is TGCAGTGCTAGAGACCCCCGGGGGGCTCGGACAGATACGCAGTATTTT.

This chain uses TRBV20-1 with TRBJ2-3; the match to TRBD2 covers 8 bases. V dropped 2 bases and J dropped 0; count of bases not matched to a gene: 4. Per germline, CDR1 DFQATT and CDR2 SNEGSKA (reference sequence). The CDR3 length is 15 residues. In nucleotides, the CDR3 is TGCAGTGCTAGACGACTAGCGTCAAGCACAGATACGCAGTATTTT. It encodes CSARRLASSTDTQYF.

This clonotype was counted many times. V usage is TRBV12-3 or TRBV12-4 and J usage is TRBJ1-2; maybe TRBD1 (5 bases). V lost 1 base and J 8 bases, leaving 14 bases between the germline ends. The length of the CDR3 is 14 residues. CDR3: CASSLEGRGEGYTF. CDR3 DNA: TGTGCCAGCAGTTTAGAGGGAAGAGGGGAAGGCTACACCTTC.

This clonotype came up many times. The chain has TRBV20-1 and TRBJ1-5; D is uncertain. V was clipped by 5 bases and J by 3 bases, with 26 bases between them. This CDR3 is built from 18 residues. Germline V gives CDR1 DFQATT, CDR2 SNEGSKA (reference sequence). The CDR3 nucleotides are TGCAGTGCTTCCTCTTGGCAGGTCGGGTATGTCAACAATCAGCCCCAGCATTTT. As protein: CSASSWQVGYVNNQPQHF.

This clonotype was seen more than once but under ten times. This chain uses TRBV18 with TRBJ1-2; D not resolved. Germline V gene data show CDR1 as KGHSH and CDR2 as LQKENI. Trimming shortened V by 5 bases and J by 1 base, and 2 bases separated the two germline ends. The CDR3 contains 11 residues. The CDR3 bases are TGTGCCAGCTCATATAACTATGGCTACACCTTC. It is translated as CASSYNYGYTF.

This clonotype was seen a few times. The DNA for the CDR3 is TGTGCCAGCAGCCATGTCCAGGGATATGGCTACACCTTC. The encoded protein is CASSHVQGYGYTF. The chain has TRBV12-3 or TRBV12-4 and TRBJ1-2; D might be TRBD1 (5 bases). This CDR3 spans 13 amino acids. V was shortened by 6 bases and J by 5 bases, with 13 bases between the two germline ends.

The J gene is TRBJ2-5, the V gene TRBV7-6; 10 bases agree with TRBD2. Germline CDR1 is SGHVS and CDR2 is FNYEAQ. The CDR3 covers 15 residues. J was trimmed by 9 bases and V by 4 bases; bases with no gene match: 11. CDR3: CASSSGTSVVGAQYF. The CDR3 DNA reads TGTGCCAGCAGCTCCGGGACTAGCGTAGTCGGGGCCCAGTACTTC. Full variable domain (remainder filled in from reference TRBV7-6 and TRBJ2-5): GAGVSQSPRYKVTKRGQDVALRCDPISGHVSLYWYRQALGQGPEFLTYFNYEAQQDKSGLPNDRFSAERPEGSISTLTIQRTEQRDSAMYRCASSSGTSVVGAQYFGPGTRLLVL.

This clonotype occurred a few times. V and J are TRBV7-8 and TRBJ2-3; D remains unclear. Germline V gives CDR1 SGHVS, CDR2 FQNEAQ. V dropped 5 bases and J dropped 2 bases, with 17 bases sitting between them. There are 16 residues in the CDR3. The DNA for the CDR3 is TGTGCCAGCAGCCGTAGGAGATTTCGTCTCACAGATACGCAGTATTTT. Residues: CASSRRRFRLTDTQYF.

This clonotype was picked up a small number of times. This chain uses TRBV7-3 with TRBJ1-1; D possibly corresponds to TRBD1 (5 bases). V lost 6 bases and J 3 bases, leaving 11 bases between the germline ends. CDR3 size: 13 residues. Per the germline V gene, CDR1 is SGHTA and CDR2 is FQGTGA. CDR3 DNA sequence: TGTGCCAGCAGGGCAGACAGTTACACTGAAGCTTTCTTT. Translated, it gives CASRADSYTEAFF.